This T cell receptor beta chain was sequenced during a study of preoperative IRX-2 immunotherapy in early breast cancer. The treatment was: preoperative locoregional IRX-2 cytokine immunotherapy. Samples came from a phase Ib trial of preoperative locoregional IRX-2 cytokine immunotherapy. Libraries were prepared by immunoSEQ multiplex PCR; TCRdb keeps only in-frame clonotypes and omits some of them. Of 25,000 to 30,000 clones detected, 85% to 90% appear once; the ten largest clones hold 9.8%. Looked up from germline, CDR1 is MNHNS and CDR2 is SASEGT. The CDR3 covers 15 residues. Trimming shortened V by 1 base and J by 8 bases, and 14 bases separated the two germline ends.

The source is a human donor with breast cancer. The sample was taken from a patient treated with IRX-2 immunotherapy. The rearrangement links TRBV6-1 to TRBJ1-4; TRBD1 might be the D (6 bases). The CDR3 bases are TGTGCCAGCAGTGAAGGGTGGGGGGCAGGGGAAAAACTGTTTTTT. This translates into CASSEGWGAGEKLFF.